This T cell receptor (beta chain) stems from a study of read filtering for tumor transcriptome and immune sequencing. Molecular barcoded adaptors covering alpha/delta and beta/gamma chains were used on roughly 400 ng RNA. One entry per CDR3 protein results from TCRdb running MiXCR on the reads. This sample carries about 5,800 distinct CDR3 sequences, about 20% of them seen once, and the ten largest clones take approximately 23%. Details on this clonotype: The final CDR3 position lacks the conserved phenylalanine or tryptophan, pointing to a likely read error. Because the CDR3's place on the DNA is in doubt, the DNA is left out and the CDR3 is given as listed by TCRdb.

Every patient had bone marrow sampled while the disease was active. This receptor was taken from a donor aged 40 or over with multiple myeloma. The material sequenced was a population of CD138-negative cells sorted from bone marrow.

The CDR3 loop is CASGARDRGLEKLYL. The gene calls are TRBV27 and TRBJ1-4; TRBD1 is the table's D call and was not checked against the DNA. The CDR3 extends over 15 residues, inclusive of both ends. Germline V gene sequence: CDR1 MNHEY, CDR2 SMNVEV (reference sequence).